The present entry profiles one T cell receptor beta chain with its context. Antigen: not known. This entry belongs to a study of T-cell memory formation after mild COVID-19. Overall study: The study found TCR clusters largely donor specific.

V dropped 4 bases and J dropped 2 bases, with 9 bases sitting between them. This CDR3 comprises 15 residues. CDR1 and CDR2 (germline): MGHDK, SYGVNS. Findings and caveats of the study: Contracting CD4+ clones sat mainly in CM and EM; CD8+ in EMRA. A balance of CD4 and CD8 characterized clones contracting day 15 to 85, whereas later expanders leaned CD4+.

5'RACE primed at constant segments yielded TCR alpha and TCR beta cDNA libraries bearing sample barcodes and UMIs. TCRdb called the 5' RACE reads again in MiXCR, with one record for every CDR3 protein. The repertoire includes over 400,000 distinct CDR3 sequences, about 22% of them detected once, and over 10% sits in the top ten. The sample was PBMCs or a T cell subset sorted from them (not recorded which). J is TRBJ2-6 and V is TRBV25-1, with D perhaps matching TRBD1 or TRBD2 (5 bases each). The TCR sequence derives from an adult woman who had mild COVID-19 (a few samples of this study predate the infection). Cell type and time point are not known. DNA for the CDR3: TGTGCCAGCAGTGTGGTGGGGGCTGGGGCCAACGTCCTGACTTTC. Residues: CASSVVGAGANVLTF.